These T cell receptor beta chains were read from a single sample in a study of persistence of HIV-infected CD4 T cells. Profiling relied on immunoSEQ multiplex PCR, and the TCRdb table lists in-frame clones only, not all of them. The sample lists tens of thousands of clones; 75% to 85% were seen once. What these receptors recognize is not known. The sample was CD4+ T cells sorted from PBMCs after roughly 17-hour stimulation, taken from a patient who received antiretroviral therapy. The receptors here all came from an adult woman with HIV who was CMV-seropositive. Each CDR3 is given with its conserved first and last residue. The order of the fields is CDR3 DNA, CDR3 protein, clone size, V gene, D gene, J gene. D genes are given only for firm matches. Rows give clone size only sometimes, using once, few, many, or a class for an expanded clone.

CDR3 DNA: TGTGCCAGCAGCTTCGTCCAGGGAGGCACCGGGGAGCTGTTTTTT; CDR3 protein: CASSFVQGGTGELFF; clone size: -; V gene: TRBV7-6; D gene: -; J gene: TRBJ2-2
CDR3 DNA: TGTGCCAGTAGTACTACAGGGGGTGGTTCACCCCTCCACTTT; CDR3 protein: CASSTTGGGSPLHF; clone size: -; V gene: TRBV19; D gene: TRBD1; J gene: TRBJ1-6
CDR3 DNA: TGTGCCAGCAGCTTAAGAGGTCGAGAGGGTCACTCTGGAAACACCATATATTTT; CDR3 protein: CASSLRGREGHSGNTIYF; clone size: -; V gene: TRBV11-2; D gene: -; J gene: TRBJ1-3
CDR3 DNA: TGTGCCAGCAGCCAATATGACAGTCCCTATGGCTACACCTTC; CDR3 protein: CASSQYDSPYGYTF; clone size: -; V gene: TRBV3-1/TRBV3-2; D gene: -; J gene: TRBJ1-2
CDR3 DNA: TGTGCCAGTAGGCGCCGGGACACCTCTAACTATGGCTACACCTTC; CDR3 protein: CASRRRDTSNYGYTF; clone size: -; V gene: TRBV19; D gene: -; J gene: TRBJ1-2
CDR3 DNA: TGCAGTGCTAGAGCCGACAATGAGCAGTTCTTC; CDR3 protein: CSARADNEQFF; clone size: -; V gene: TRBV20-1; D gene: -; J gene: TRBJ2-1
CDR3 DNA: TGTGCCAGCAGCTCTGACTACAATCAGCCCCAGCATTTT; CDR3 protein: CASSSDYNQPQHF; clone size: few; V gene: TRBV7-2; D gene: -; J gene: TRBJ1-5
CDR3 DNA: TGTGCCAGTAGTTCCCTAGCGGGGGGGGAAAAGACCCAGTACTTC; CDR3 protein: CASSSLAGGEKTQYF; clone size: -; V gene: TRBV19; D gene: TRBD2; J gene: TRBJ2-5
CDR3 DNA: TGTGCCAGCAGTGTTGAGGGGAAAGAGACCCAGTACTTC; CDR3 protein: CASSVEGKETQYF; clone size: few; V gene: TRBV2; D gene: -; J gene: TRBJ2-5
CDR3 DNA: TGCGCCAGCAGCCCAACCGGGGGGGCGCGTTTTTTCTTC; CDR3 protein: CASSPTGGARFFF; clone size: -; V gene: TRBV5-1; D gene: TRBD2; J gene: TRBJ2-1
CDR3 DNA: TGTGCCAGCAGCAAAAGGACAGGGGGAAATAGCAATCAGCCCCAGCATTTT; CDR3 protein: CASSKRTGGNSNQPQHF; clone size: -; V gene: TRBV27; D gene: TRBD1; J gene: TRBJ1-5
CDR3 DNA: TGTGCCACCCCAGGGCCGGGGGCGCGCACTGAAGCTTTCTTT; CDR3 protein: CATPGPGARTEAFF; clone size: -; V gene: TRBV6-5; D gene: -; J gene: TRBJ1-1
CDR3 DNA: TGTGCCATCAGTCTTGACCGGGTTTCCGGGTACACTGAAGCTTTCTTT; CDR3 protein: CAISLDRVSGYTEAFF; clone size: -; V gene: TRBV10-3; D gene: -; J gene: TRBJ1-1
CDR3 DNA: TGTGCCAGCAGCGTACCAGGGATCACAGATACGCAGTATTTT; CDR3 protein: CASSVPGITDTQYF; clone size: -; V gene: TRBV7-2; D gene: -; J gene: TRBJ2-3
CDR3 DNA: TGTGCCAGCAGCGGGGAGTGGGCAGGCTATGGCTACACCTTC; CDR3 protein: CASSGEWAGYGYTF; clone size: -; V gene: TRBV7-9; D gene: -; J gene: TRBJ1-2
CDR3 DNA: TGTGCCAGCTTCGTGAGGGGTCTCTCTGGAAACACCATATATTTT; CDR3 protein: CASFVRGLSGNTIYF; clone size: -; V gene: TRBV21-1; D gene: -; J gene: TRBJ1-3
CDR3 DNA: TGTGCCACCAGTAGGGACAGGGACTATGGCTACACCTTC; CDR3 protein: CATSRDRDYGYTF; clone size: once; V gene: TRBV15; D gene: TRBD1; J gene: TRBJ1-2
CDR3 DNA: TGTGCCAGCAGGAGCCGATATGGCTACACCTTC; CDR3 protein: CASRSRYGYTF; clone size: -; V gene: TRBV2; D gene: -; J gene: TRBJ1-2
CDR3 DNA: TGTGCCAGCATTATACAGGGCCGGAACGAGCAGTACTTC; CDR3 protein: CASIIQGRNEQYF; clone size: -; V gene: TRBV6-5; D gene: -; J gene: TRBJ2-7
CDR3 DNA: TGTGCCAGCAGTTCCCGGATTCGGGCCATCGGGGGCACAGATACGCAGTATTTT; CDR3 protein: CASSSRIRAIGGTDTQYF; clone size: -; V gene: TRBV27; D gene: -; J gene: TRBJ2-3
CDR3 DNA: TGTGCCAGCAGCTTAGGCTCTGGGGACACTGAAGCTTTCTTT; CDR3 protein: CASSLGSGDTEAFF; clone size: -; V gene: TRBV5-6; D gene: -; J gene: TRBJ1-1
CDR3 DNA: TGTGCCAGCAGCTTAGCGGACACCCGGGGCTACACCTTC; CDR3 protein: CASSLADTRGYTF; clone size: -; V gene: TRBV7-2; D gene: -; J gene: TRBJ1-2
CDR3 DNA: TGTGCCAGTCAGTATCAAGGCACGCACTACGAGCAGTACTTC; CDR3 protein: CASQYQGTHYEQYF; clone size: -; V gene: TRBV6-5; D gene: -; J gene: TRBJ2-7
CDR3 DNA: TGTGCCAGCAGCCCTCTGACTAGCGGGAGGGGGGAGCAGTACTTC; CDR3 protein: CASSPLTSGRGEQYF; clone size: -; V gene: TRBV7-2; D gene: TRBD2; J gene: TRBJ2-7
CDR3 DNA: TGCGCCAGCAGTGATCAGAGGACCTATGGCTACACCTTC; CDR3 protein: CASSDQRTYGYTF; clone size: -; V gene: TRBV10-1; D gene: -; J gene: TRBJ1-2
CDR3 DNA: TGTGCCAGTAGTATAATGCAGGGGACCATGAACACTGAAGCTTTCTTT; CDR3 protein: CASSIMQGTMNTEAFF; clone size: -; V gene: TRBV19; D gene: -; J gene: TRBJ1-1
CDR3 DNA: TGCGCCAGCAGTCCTTCTCCAAACGCAGGGAGGTACTTC; CDR3 protein: CASSPSPNAGRYF; clone size: -; V gene: TRBV10-1; D gene: -; J gene: TRBJ2-7
CDR3 DNA: TGTGCCAGCAGCTTGGCCAGGGCCAACACTGAAGCTTTCTTT; CDR3 protein: CASSLARANTEAFF; clone size: -; V gene: TRBV5-4; D gene: -; J gene: TRBJ1-1
CDR3 DNA: TGTGCCAGCAGCGTAGGCGGCAGTTCAGATACGCAGTATTTT; CDR3 protein: CASSVGGSSDTQYF; clone size: -; V gene: TRBV7-2; D gene: -; J gene: TRBJ2-3